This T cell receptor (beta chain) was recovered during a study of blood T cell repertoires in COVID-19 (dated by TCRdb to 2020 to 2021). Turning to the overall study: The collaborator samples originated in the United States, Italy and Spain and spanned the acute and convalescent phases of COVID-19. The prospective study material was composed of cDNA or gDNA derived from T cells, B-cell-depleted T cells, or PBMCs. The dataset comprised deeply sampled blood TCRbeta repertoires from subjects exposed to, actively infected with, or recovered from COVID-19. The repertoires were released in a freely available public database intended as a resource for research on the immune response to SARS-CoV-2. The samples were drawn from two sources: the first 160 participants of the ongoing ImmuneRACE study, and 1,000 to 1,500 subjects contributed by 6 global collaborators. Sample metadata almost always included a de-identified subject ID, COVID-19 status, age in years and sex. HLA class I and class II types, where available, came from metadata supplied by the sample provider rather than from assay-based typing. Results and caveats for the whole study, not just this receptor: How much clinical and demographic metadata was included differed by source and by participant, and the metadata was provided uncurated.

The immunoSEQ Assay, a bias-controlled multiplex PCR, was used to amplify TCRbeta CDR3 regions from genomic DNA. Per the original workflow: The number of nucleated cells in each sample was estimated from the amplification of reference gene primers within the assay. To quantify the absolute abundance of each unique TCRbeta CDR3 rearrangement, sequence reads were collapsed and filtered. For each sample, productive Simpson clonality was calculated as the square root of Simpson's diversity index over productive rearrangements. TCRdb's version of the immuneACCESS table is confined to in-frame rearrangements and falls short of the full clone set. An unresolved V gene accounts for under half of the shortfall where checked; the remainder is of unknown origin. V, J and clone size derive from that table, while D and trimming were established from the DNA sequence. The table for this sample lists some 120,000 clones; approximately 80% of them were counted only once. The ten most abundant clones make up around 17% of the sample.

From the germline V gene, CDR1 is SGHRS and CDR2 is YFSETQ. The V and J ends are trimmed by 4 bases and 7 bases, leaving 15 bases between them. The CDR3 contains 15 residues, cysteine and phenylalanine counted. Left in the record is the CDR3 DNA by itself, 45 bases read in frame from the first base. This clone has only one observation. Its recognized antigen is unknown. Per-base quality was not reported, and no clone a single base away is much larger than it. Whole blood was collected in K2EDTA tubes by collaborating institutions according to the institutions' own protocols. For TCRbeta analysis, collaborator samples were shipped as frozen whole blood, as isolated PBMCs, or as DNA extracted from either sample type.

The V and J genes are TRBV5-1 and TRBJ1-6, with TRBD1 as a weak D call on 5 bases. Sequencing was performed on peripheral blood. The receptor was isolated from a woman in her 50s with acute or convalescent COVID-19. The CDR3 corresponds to CASSGRIGANSPLHF. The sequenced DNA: TGCGCCAGCAGCGGAAGGATAGGGGCAAATTCACCCCTCCACTTT.